This T cell receptor beta chain was obtained from a study of blood T cell repertoires in COVID-19. Germline assignment: CDR1 MNHEY and CDR2 SMNVEV (reference sequence). Trimming took off 6 bases at V and 1 base at J, with 15 bases between the two ends. The CDR3 consists of 15 residues. Here immunoSEQ multiplex PCR was the method, and the copy in TCRdb shows in-frame clones only, minus some. This table holds 140,000 or so clones, approximately 80% found once. The gene calls are TRBV27 and TRBJ1-1; D uncertain. The source material was peripheral blood. This clonotype was sampled from a woman aged 55-69 years with acute or convalescent COVID-19. The CDR3 reads CASSVNLYQNTEAFF. CDR3 coding DNA: TGTGCCAGCAGCGTCAACCTCTACCAGAACACTGAAGCTTTCTTT.